The clone carrying this T cell receptor beta chain was recorded a few times. The CDR3 loop spans 13 amino acids. The V gene lost 4 bases and the J gene lost 0 bases, with 10 bases spanning the gap. Germline CDR1 SQVTM, CDR2 ANQGSEA. Amplification of TCR alpha and beta CDR3 regions from RNA used iRepertoire nested multiplex PCR. TCRdb reprocessed the multiplex PCR reads via MiXCR and lists one record per CDR3 protein. This repertoire shows approximately 90,000 distinct CDR3 sequences, 23% found once; its top ten account for approximately 6.7%. The data were taken from a study of glioma-infiltrating T cells.

The sequence was obtained from a human donor with low-grade glioma or glioblastoma, undergoing nonglioma brain surgery, or in good health (not recorded which). The chain uses TRBV29-1 and TRBJ2-7, with D perhaps TRBD1 (6 bases). Sequencing was done on a sample of glioma tissue, nonneoplastic brain tissue, or PBMCs (not recorded which). CDR3 sequence (DNA): TGCAGCGTTGGAAACAGGGCCTCCTACGAGCAGTACTTC. Translating it yields CSVGNRASYEQYF.